The clone carrying this T cell receptor (beta chain) was counted at least ten times. The target antigen is unknown. This record belongs to a study of T-cell reconstitution after alpha-beta-depleted transplantation in children. Study-wide points: T cells produced anew were the main source of T-cell counts and diversity one year after transplant.

Unique molecular identifiers were incorporated into the prepared TCRbeta library. TCRdb itself ran the PCR reads through MiXCR, one entry per CDR3 protein. The table records roughly 790,000 distinct CDR3 sequences, approximately 15% of them present only once. V shed 3 bases and J shed 6 bases, with 12 bases lying between them. This CDR3 is built from 14 residues. The rearrangement links TRBV12-3 or TRBV12-4 to TRBJ2-1; D gene ambiguous. This TCR was sampled from a male patient under 18 who had a stem cell transplant for acute lymphoblastic leukemia, so the T cells may come from the graft donor. The source was PBMCs, mostly from graft donor cells, collected 360 days after TCRalphabeta/CD19-depleted stem cell transplant. CDR3 region: CASSFRVVSNEQFF. The DNA for the CDR3 is TGTGCCAGCAGTTTTAGGGTAGTTAGCAATGAGCAGTTCTTC.